This T cell receptor beta chain was identified during a study of coeliac disease. On the study more broadly: Without high-resolution HLA typing, biased TRBV7-2 usage was examined as a proof of principle.

Broader study findings: TRB repertoires were largely private, with most amino acid sequences found in only one sample.

The CDR3 spans 14 residues. The trim removed 4 bases at V and 5 bases at J, leaving 8 bases unmatched. Germline CDR1 reads SGHRS; CDR2 reads YFSETQ. A remark on this clone: The antigen is not known.

Profiled with immunoSEQ multiplex PCR; TCRdb holds only in-frame clones, not every one. This table has several thousand clones, about three fifths appearing once. Sequenced sample: lymphocytes from the gut lamina propria. The clonotype originates from a man aged 65-85 years without celiac disease. The chain combines TRBV5-1 with TRBJ2-5, with TRBD2 matching over 7 bases. The CDR3 DNA reads as TGCGCCAGCAGCCGGGGGGAGAGATGGGAGACCCAGTACTTC. This gives the protein CASSRGERWETQYF.